These 24 T cell receptor beta chains share one sample of origin, sequenced in a study of blood T cell repertoires in COVID-19. Assay: immunoSEQ multiplex PCR; the TCRdb copy retains only in-frame clones and omits some. The sample lists 200,000 to 250,000 clones, 75% to 85% occurring once. What was sequenced was peripheral blood. The receptor source for this set is a woman in her 70s with COVID-19, enrolled during active disease.

The CDR3 is CASSAGTGVYGYTF. In DNA form, the CDR3 reads TGTGCCAGCAGCGCCGGGACAGGGGTTTATGGCTACACCTTC. The rearrangement uses TRBV7-3 and TRBJ1-2; TRBD1 matches at 10 bases. Germline lookup yields CDR1 SGHTA and CDR2 FQGTGA. This CDR3 has 14 residues. After removal of 5 bases from V and 5 bases from J, the junction contained 5 bases not matched to a gene. Combining the CDR3 with reference TRBV7-3 and TRBJ1-2 gives the whole variable domain GAGVSQTPSNKVTEKGKYVELRCDPISGHTALYWYRQSLGQGPEFLIYFQGTGAADDSGLPNDRFFAVRPEGSVSTLKIQRTERGDSAVYLCASSAGTGVYGYTFGSGTRLTVV.

This clone was seen once. This chain joins TRBV28 and TRBJ1-4, with TRBD1 matching over 10 bases. V was clipped by 4 bases and J by 10 bases; unmatched bases: 9. Germline lookup yields CDR1 MDHEN and CDR2 SYDVKM. The CDR3 extends over 15 amino acids. CDR3 region: CASSSPGTGEGKLFF. CDR3 coding DNA: TGTGCCAGCAGTTCCCCCGGGACAGGGGAGGGAAAACTGTTTTTT. Filled out from reference TRBV28 and TRBJ1-4, the complete variable domain reads DVKVTQSSRYLVKRTGEKVFLECVQDMDHENMFWYRQDPGLGLRLIYFSYDVKMKEKGDIPEGYSVSREKKERFSLILESASTNQTSMYLCASSSPGTGEGKLFFGSGTQLSVL.

V and J are TRBV28 and TRBJ2-3; D possibly corresponds to TRBD1 (6 bases). This CDR3 is built from 14 residues. Germline CDR1 is MDHEN and CDR2 is SYDVKM. The V gene lost 6 bases and the J gene lost 2 bases, with 12 bases spanning the gap. This chain's CDR3 is CASRKQGNTDTQYF. The CDR3 coding sequence is TGTGCCAGCAGGAAACAGGGAAACACAGATACGCAGTATTTT.

CDR3 sequence: CASSLEKQQYF. CDR3 coding DNA: TGTGCCAGCAGCTTAGAGAAGCAGCAGTACTTC. The chain employs TRBV7-9 and TRBJ2-7; no clear D. CDR1 is SEHNR and CDR2 is FQNEAQ in the germline V gene (reference sequence). The CDR3 runs 11 residues. The germline V and J ends were trimmed by 1 base and 8 bases, with 6 bases remaining between them.

This chain links TRBV6-5 with TRBJ2-7, with 7 bases aligning to TRBD2. The germline V gene encodes CDR1 MNHEY and CDR2 SVGAGI. V dropped 2 bases and J dropped 5; count of bases not matched to a gene: 9. The CDR3 consists of 15 residues. CDR3: CASSYGFGGSDEQYF. CDR3 bases: TGTGCCAGCAGTTACGGGTTTGGCGGGAGCGACGAGCAGTACTTC.

V and J are TRBV6-4 and TRBJ1-2; D uncertain. The germline V gene has CDR1 MRHNA and CDR2 SNTAGT. The CDR3 spans 13 residues. Trimming shortened V by 5 bases and J by 0 bases, and 7 bases separated the two germline ends. Written as DNA, the CDR3 is TGTGCCAGCAGTTCAGAACCTAACTATGGCTACACCTTC. Its protein is CASSSEPNYGYTF.

The chain couples TRBV6-5 to TRBJ2-7; 7 nucleotides match TRBD2. The CDR3 is 15 amino acids. Germline CDR1 is MNHEY and CDR2 is SVGAGI. With 5 bases clipped from V and 2 bases from J, the junction kept 9 bases outside the gene matches. The CDR3 nucleotides read TGTGCCAGCAGTCCCGATACCGGGGGGACCTACGAGCAGTACTTC. Its protein product is CASSPDTGGTYEQYF.

The V call is TRBV28, the J call TRBJ1-2; TRBD1 aligns across 9 bases. With 5 bases clipped from V and 7 bases from J, the junction kept 8 bases outside the gene matches. The CDR3 has 14 amino acids. The V gene's germline CDR1 is MDHEN and CDR2 SYDVKM. This CDR3 is CASSPPGQGLGYTF. The CDR3, as DNA: TGTGCCAGCAGTCCACCGGGACAGGGCCTTGGCTACACCTTC.

V and J are TRBV7-2 and TRBJ2-7; 11 bases map to TRBD2. This CDR3 region has 15 residues. The junction had 7 bases not matched to a gene; V was cut back by 3 bases and J by 6 bases. CDR1 and CDR2 from the germline V gene are SGHTA and FQGNSA. CDR3 region: CASSLNSGRALEQYF. CDR3 nucleotides: TGTGCCAGCAGCTTGAATAGCGGGAGGGCCCTCGAGCAGTACTTC.

The gene calls are TRBV28 and TRBJ1-4; D is possibly TRBD1 (6 bases). The germline V and J ends were trimmed by 5 bases and 5 bases, with 12 bases remaining between them. The CDR3 has 14 residues. Germline CDR1 and CDR2: MDHEN and SYDVKM. CDR3 in DNA: TGTGCCAGCAGTATGGGGGGGCGGAATGAAAAACTGTTTTTT. This encodes CASSMGGRNEKLFF.

The chain combines TRBV28 with TRBJ1-4, with a possible D match to TRBD1 (6 bases). Per germline, CDR1 MDHEN and CDR2 SYDVKM. There are 14 residues in the CDR3. Trimming removed 6 bases at V and 8 bases at J, with 16 bases between. CDR3 bases: TGTGCCAGCAGGGAACAGGGTTTGCGGGAAAAACTGTTTTTT. As protein: CASREQGLREKLFF.

The rearrangement uses TRBV30 and TRBJ1-2; 9 bases are shared with TRBD1. V shed 4 bases, J shed 4 bases, and the junction held 7 bases outside the gene matches. CDR3 length: 14 residues. Per the germline V gene, CDR1 is GTSNPN and CDR2 is SVGIG (reference sequence). The CDR3 nucleotides are TGTGCCTGGAATTACCGGGACAGGGCCTATGGCTACACCTTC. Protein product: CAWNYRDRAYGYTF.

The gene calls are TRBV7-8 and TRBJ2-1; 7 nucleotides align to TRBD1. The germline CDR1 and CDR2 sequences are SGHVS and FQNEAQ. The CDR3 totals 12 residues. V shed 5 bases, J shed 14 bases, and the junction held 9 bases outside the gene matches. The CDR3 nucleotides read TGTGCCAGCAGCCCTGAGGGGGCGCCGAAGTTCTTC. It yields the protein CASSPEGAPKFF.

This clone was seen a single time. The CDR3 bases are TGTGCCAGCTCACCGGGGCAGGGGGCGACGGGGACTGAAGCTTTCTTT. This sequence encodes CASSPGQGATGTEAFF. The chain uses TRBV18 and TRBJ1-1, with 8 bases that match TRBD1. This CDR3 comprises 16 residues. Looked up from germline, CDR1 is KGHSH and CDR2 is LQKENI. V gave up 3 bases and J gave up 5 bases; unmatched junction bases: 11. Based on the CDR3 plus reference TRBV18 and TRBJ1-1, the full variable domain is NAGVMQNPRHLVRRRGQEARLRCSPMKGHSHVYWYRQLPEEGLKFMVYLQKENIIDESGMPKERFSAEFPKEGPSILRIQQVVRGDSAAYFCASSPGQGATGTEAFFGQGTRLTVV.

V is TRBV7-9 and J is TRBJ1-2; D remains unclear. There are 14 residues in the CDR3. Germline CDR1 and CDR2: SEHNR and FQNEAQ (reference sequence). With 1 base removed from V and 4 bases from J, the gap between germline ends came to 10 bases. This CDR3 is CASSLDFRGYGYTF. The CDR3 DNA sequence: TGTGCCAGCAGCTTAGATTTCCGGGGCTATGGCTACACCTTC.

The chain joins TRBV28 to TRBJ2-7; 8 bases fit TRBD2. The CDR3 spans 14 residues. Germline loops: CDR1 MDHEN, CDR2 SYDVKM. Losses at the gene ends were 7 bases for V and 0 bases for J; bases not matched to a gene: 5. CDR3 coding DNA: TGTGCCAGCACCCGAGCGGGAGCCTCCTACGAGCAGTACTTC. It encodes CASTRAGASYEQYF.

This clone showed up just once. The chain uses TRBV6-5 and TRBJ2-7; tentative D call: TRBD1 (5 bases). The ends were cut back, 7 bases at V and 0 bases at J, with 13 bases in the middle. The CDR3 covers 14 residues. Germline V gene sequence: CDR1 MNHEY, CDR2 SVGAGI. CDR3 DNA sequence: TGTGCCAGCACCGCGACAGCCAGCTCCTACGAGCAGTACTTC. The encoded protein is CASTATASSYEQYF.

The chain is built from TRBV5-1 and TRBJ2-3; 12 nucleotides align to TRBD2. With V trimmed by 1 base and J by 4 bases, 7 bases remained unmatched. Looked up from germline, CDR1 is SGHRS and CDR2 is YFSETQ. There are 17 residues in the CDR3. The CDR3 nucleotides are TGCGCCAGCAGCTTGCCTAGCGGGAGGGCTATGGCAGATACGCAGTATTTT. As protein: CASSLPSGRAMADTQYF. The variable domain in full, with the rest retrieved from reference TRBV5-1 and TRBJ2-3, is KAGVTQTPRYLIKTRGQQVTLSCSPISGHRSVSWYQQTPGQGLQFLFEYFSETQRNKGNFPGRFSGRQFSNSRSEMNVSTLELGDSALYLCASSLPSGRAMADTQYFGPGTRLTVL.

V usage is TRBV10-3 and J usage is TRBJ2-7; D possibly corresponds to TRBD2 (6 bases). This CDR3 comprises 15 residues. V dropped 6 bases and J dropped 0 bases, with 15 bases sitting between them. The germline gives CDR1 ENHRY, CDR2 SYGVKD. CDR3 sequence reads: CAIRGGLLSSYEQYF. DNA of the CDR3: TGTGCCATCAGGGGGGGTCTGTTGAGCTCCTACGAGCAGTACTTC.

To note about this clone: A junction boundary mismatches the germline segment, possibly from a read error. Additional DNA sequences in this sample encode the identical CDR3. The chain combines TRBV7-8 with TRBJ1-1; a possible D gene is TRBD1 (6 bases). Germline lookup yields CDR1 SGHVS and CDR2 FQNEAQ. The CDR3 contains 15 residues. The DNA for the CDR3 is TGTGCCAGCAGTTTAGAGGGACAATTGAACACTGAAGCTTTCTTT. It yields the protein CASSLEGQLNTEAFF. Supplemented by reference TRBV7-8 and TRBJ1-1, the full variable domain reads GAGVSQSPRYKVAKRGQDVALRCDPISGHVSLFWYQQALGQGPEFLTYFQNEAQLDKSGLPSDRFFAERPEGSVSTLKIQRTQQEDSAVYLCASSLEGQLNTEAFFGQGTRLTVV.

The gene calls are TRBV7-2 and TRBJ2-6, with D perhaps TRBD1 (5 bases). CDR1 and CDR2 (germline): SGHTA, FQGNSA. The CDR3 sequence is 17 residues long. Trimming took 3 bases from V and 0 from J, leaving 12 bases between them. CDR3 in DNA: TGTGCCAGCAGCTTGCCACCAGGGCTCTCTGGGGCCAACGTCCTGACTTTC. Amino acids: CASSLPPGLSGANVLTF.

The V gene is TRBV28, the J gene TRBJ2-7, with 11 bases that match TRBD2. CDR1 and CDR2 (germline): MDHEN, SYDVKM. The CDR3 consists of 17 residues. Unmatched junction bases numbered 9, after V lost 2 bases and J lost 3 bases. The CDR3 DNA reads as TGTGCCAGCAGTTTAATAAGGATGGGACTAGCGGTCTACGAGCAGTACTTC. Translated, it gives CASSLIRMGLAVYEQYF.

The rearrangement links TRBV5-1 to TRBJ1-4; 7 nucleotides match TRBD1. The CDR3 totals 16 residues. V lost 1 base to trimming and J lost 0 bases; unmatched junction nucleotides: 3. Germline CDR1 SGHRS, CDR2 YFSETQ. This chain's CDR3 is CASSLSQGATNEKLFF. Written as DNA, the CDR3 is TGCGCCAGCAGCTTGAGTCAGGGGGCAACTAATGAAAAACTGTTTTTT.

V usage is TRBV7-3 and J usage is TRBJ2-3, with D possibly TRBD2 on 5 matching bases. This CDR3 contains 14 residues. The germline V and J ends were trimmed by 6 bases and 6 bases, with 16 bases remaining between them. Per germline, CDR1 SGHTA and CDR2 FQGTGA. The CDR3 sequence: CASSSGILGDTQYF. Here the CDR3 DNA reads TGTGCCAGCAGTTCCGGGATTTTAGGGGATACGCAGTATTTT.